These 8 T cell receptor beta chains were sequenced from one sample in a study of T-cell reconstitution after alpha-beta-depleted transplantation in children. The TCRbeta library incorporated unique molecular identifiers. One entry per CDR3 protein results from TCRdb running MiXCR on the PCR reads. The sample records 450,000 to 550,000 distinct CDR3 sequences, about an eighth being singletons. Sample: PBMCs, mostly from graft donor cells, taken 180 days after TCRalphabeta/CD19-depleted stem cell transplant. The source is a female patient between 2 and 15 years old who had a stem cell transplant for aplastic anemia, so the T cells may come from the graft donor.

There are a few counts of this clonotype. The J gene is TRBJ1-5, the V gene TRBV20-1; unclear D gene. There are 14 residues in the CDR3. The germline V and J ends were trimmed by 3 bases and 0 bases, with 9 bases remaining between them. Germline-derived CDR1 and CDR2 are DFQATT and SNEGSKA (reference sequence). The CDR3 DNA sequence: TGCAGTGCTAGGCCAGTTTATAGCAATCAGCCCCAGCATTTT. It translates to CSARPVYSNQPQHF.

The CDR3 region has the DNA TGTGCCAGCAGTTTCGGAGGGACAAGCGGCTACACCTTC. This sequence encodes CASSFGGTSGYTF. V is TRBV12-3 or TRBV12-4 and J is TRBJ1-2; TRBD1 might be the D (6 bases). Trimming removed 3 bases at V and 8 bases at J, with 13 bases between. The CDR3 length is 13 residues.

This clonotype was seen a handful of times. V is TRBV20-1 and J is TRBJ2-1; 7 nucleotides agree with TRBD2. The CDR3 length is 14 residues. Trimming took 6 bases from V and 4 from J; bases not matched to a gene: 9. Germline-derived CDR1 and CDR2 are DFQATT and SNEGSKA (reference sequence). CDR3 bases: TGCAGTGCCCCGAGAAGCGGGAAGTACAATGAGCAGTTCTTC. Protein sequence: CSAPRSGKYNEQFF.

J is TRBJ1-2 and V is TRBV29-1; TRBD1 matches 9 bases. Germline loops: CDR1 SQVTM, CDR2 ANQGSEA. The CDR3 consists of 13 residues. V lost 7 bases to trimming and J lost 6 bases; unmatched junction nucleotides: 9. DNA for the CDR3: TGCAGCGCAGAAAGGGGACAGGGAGATGGCTACACCTTC. The encoded protein is CSAERGQGDGYTF.

The gene calls are TRBV20-1 and TRBJ2-1; the match to TRBD1 covers 10 bases. This CDR3 region has 13 residues. Trimming cost V 1 base and J 9 bases; bases outside gene matches: 3. The germline V gene encodes CDR1 DFQATT and CDR2 SNEGSKA (reference sequence). CDR3 sequence reads: CSARGTGGAEQFF. In DNA, the CDR3 is TGCAGTGCTAGAGGGACAGGGGGTGCTGAGCAGTTCTTC.

This clonotype turned up a few times. This rearrangement joins TRBV6-2 or TRBV6-3 to TRBJ2-3, with a tentative D call TRBD1 (6 bases). V was shortened by 4 bases and J by 1 base, with 15 bases between the two germline ends. Per germline, CDR1 MNHEY and CDR2 SVGEGT. CDR3 length: 16 amino acids. CDR3 nucleotides: TGTGCCAGCAGTTCCCCCGCGCGGACAGGCACAGATACGCAGTATTTT. This codes for CASSSPARTGTDTQYF.

This clonotype was counted at least ten times. The chain employs TRBV29-1 and TRBJ1-4; 7 nucleotides align to TRBD1. Trimming removed 7 bases from V and 7 bases from J; junction bases left unmatched: 9. The CDR3 consists of 13 residues. Germline CDR1 reads SQVTM; CDR2 reads ANQGSEA. CDR3 protein: CSALRGFGEKLFF. The CDR3, as DNA: TGCAGCGCCCTCAGGGGGTTTGGTGAAAAACTGTTTTTT.

This clonotype was observed a handful of times. The rearrangement joins TRBV7-8 to TRBJ2-1, with D uncertain. The CDR3 spans 12 residues. Germline V gene sequence: CDR1 SGHVS, CDR2 FQNEAQ. The V and J ends lost 3 bases and 10 bases respectively, with 10 bases between them. The CDR3 coding sequence is TGTGCCAGCAGCTTCGCTTTGGGCGAGCAGTTCTTC. This codes for CASSFALGEQFF.